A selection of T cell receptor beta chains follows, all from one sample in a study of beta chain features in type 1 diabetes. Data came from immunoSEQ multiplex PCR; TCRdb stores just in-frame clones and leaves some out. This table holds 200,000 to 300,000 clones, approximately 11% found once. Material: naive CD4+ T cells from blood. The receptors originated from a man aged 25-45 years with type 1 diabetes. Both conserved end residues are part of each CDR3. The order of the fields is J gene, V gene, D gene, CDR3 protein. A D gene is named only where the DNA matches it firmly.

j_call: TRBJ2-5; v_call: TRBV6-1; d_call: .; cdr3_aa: CATRKEVKETQYF
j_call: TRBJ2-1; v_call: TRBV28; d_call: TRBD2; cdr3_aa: CASGLTSGGAYNEQFF
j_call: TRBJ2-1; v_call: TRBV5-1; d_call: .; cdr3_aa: CASSPVGGQDEQFF
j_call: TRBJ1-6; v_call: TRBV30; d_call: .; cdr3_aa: CAYGGGSTSPLHF
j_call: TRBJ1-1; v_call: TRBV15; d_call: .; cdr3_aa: CATSRVQVVNTEAFF
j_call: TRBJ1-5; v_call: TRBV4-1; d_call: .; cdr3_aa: CASSQVRLGVSNQPQHF
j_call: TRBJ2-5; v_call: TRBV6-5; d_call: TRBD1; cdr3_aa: CASSSLDRAETQYF
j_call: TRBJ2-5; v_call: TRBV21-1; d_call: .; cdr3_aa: CASSKMGRRETQYF
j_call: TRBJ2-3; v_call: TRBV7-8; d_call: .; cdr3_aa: CASSLSKDTQYF
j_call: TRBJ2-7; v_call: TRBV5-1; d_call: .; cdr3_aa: CASCGLQVRTPKNEQYF
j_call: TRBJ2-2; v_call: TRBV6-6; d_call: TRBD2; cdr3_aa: CASSYLSGGAGELFF
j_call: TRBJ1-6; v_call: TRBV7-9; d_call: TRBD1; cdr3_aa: CASSPGTGSYNSPLHF
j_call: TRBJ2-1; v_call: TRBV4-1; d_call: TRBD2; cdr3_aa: CASSQVPSLAGVYNEQFF
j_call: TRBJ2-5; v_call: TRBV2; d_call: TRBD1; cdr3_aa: CASSRTGASGETQYF
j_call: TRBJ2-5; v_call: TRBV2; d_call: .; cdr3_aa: CASSEEETQYF
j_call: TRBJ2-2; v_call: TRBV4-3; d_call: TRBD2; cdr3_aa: CASSQRTSGGGELFF
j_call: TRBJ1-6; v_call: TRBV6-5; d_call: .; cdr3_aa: CASSYGSGEYNSPLHF
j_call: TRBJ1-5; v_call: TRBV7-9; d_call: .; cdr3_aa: CASSSGSNQPQHF
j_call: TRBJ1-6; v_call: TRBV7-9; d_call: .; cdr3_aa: CASSLIETSSSPLHF
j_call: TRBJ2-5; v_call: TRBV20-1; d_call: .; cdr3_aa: CSARRGETQYF
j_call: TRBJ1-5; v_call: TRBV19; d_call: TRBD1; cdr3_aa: CASSDRGRQPQHF
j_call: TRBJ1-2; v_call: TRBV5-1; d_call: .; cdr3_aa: CASSDGNYGYTF
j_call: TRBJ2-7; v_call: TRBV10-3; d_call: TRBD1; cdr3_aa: CAMQEGTGASYEQYF
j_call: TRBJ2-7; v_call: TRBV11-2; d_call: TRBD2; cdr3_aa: CASSLGGLAGEQYF
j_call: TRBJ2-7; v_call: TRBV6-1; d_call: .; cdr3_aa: CASQTGIPYEQYF